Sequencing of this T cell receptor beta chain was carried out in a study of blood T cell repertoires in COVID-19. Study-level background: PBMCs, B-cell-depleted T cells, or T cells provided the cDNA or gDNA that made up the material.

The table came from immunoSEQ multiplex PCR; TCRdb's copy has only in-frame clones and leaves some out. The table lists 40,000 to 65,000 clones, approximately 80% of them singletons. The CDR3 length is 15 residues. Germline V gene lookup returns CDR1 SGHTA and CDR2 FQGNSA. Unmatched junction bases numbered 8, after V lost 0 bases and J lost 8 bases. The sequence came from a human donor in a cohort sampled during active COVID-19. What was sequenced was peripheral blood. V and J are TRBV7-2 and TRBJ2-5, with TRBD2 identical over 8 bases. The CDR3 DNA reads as TGTGCCAGCAGCTTAGCCGGGGGCGGGGGGAGTACCCAGTACTTC. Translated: CASSLAGGGGSTQYF.